Shown below are 17 T cell receptor beta chains from a single sample sequenced in a study of OX40 agonist ivuxolimab in advanced cancers. Assay used: immunoSEQ multiplex PCR; TCRdb lists only in-frame clones, some missing. In the table there are 20,000 to 25,000 clones, more than 75% of which are singletons. The material sequenced was CD4+ or CD8+ T cells sorted from blood, taken in a trial of the OX40 agonist ivuxolimab. The receptors were gathered from an adult with an advanced solid tumor such as melanoma, head and neck, liver or kidney cancer.

The gene calls are TRBV27 and TRBJ2-1; 8 nucleotides align to TRBD1. This CDR3 is 15 amino acids long. Germline assignment: CDR1 MNHEY and CDR2 SMNVEV (reference sequence). The junction had 7 bases not matched to a gene; V was cut back by 5 bases and J by 4 bases. In DNA, the CDR3 is TGTGCCAGCAGTCGTCAGGGGGCGGTGTACAATGAGCAGTTCTTC. Protein sequence: CASSRQGAVYNEQFF.

The sample holds a few counts of this clone. This chain links TRBV6-1 with TRBJ1-2; D gene uncertain. Germline CDR1 and CDR2: MNHNS and SASEGT. V was cut by 6 bases and J by 0 bases, with 8 bases left in between. This CDR3 region has 13 residues. The CDR3 region is CASREIANYGYTF. The CDR3 coding sequence is TGTGCCAGCAGGGAGATAGCTAACTATGGCTACACCTTC.

The chain carries TRBV28 and TRBJ1-2, with D possibly TRBD1 on 5 matching bases. Trimming shortened V by 7 bases and J by 1 base, and 19 bases separated the two germline ends. The CDR3 consists of 16 residues. Germline lookup yields CDR1 MDHEN and CDR2 SYDVKM. CDR3 sequence reads: CASIPIAGPLNYGYTF. The CDR3 DNA is TGTGCCAGCATCCCCATTGCGGGACCGCTTAACTATGGCTACACCTTC.

The chain employs TRBV4-3 and TRBJ1-6; no clear D. This CDR3 is 13 amino acids long. Trimming left V 4 bases short and J 6 bases short, with 7 bases between. CDR1 and CDR2 from the germline V gene are LGHNA and YSLEER. CDR3 in DNA: TGCGCCAGCAGCCCAATCACTAATTCACCCCTCCACTTT. Translating gives CASSPITNSPLHF.

The gene calls are TRBV2 and TRBJ2-2; 7 nucleotides match TRBD1. The length of the CDR3 is 17 residues. In germline, CDR1 is SNHLY, CDR2 FYNNEI. V gave up 2 bases and J gave up 6 bases; unmatched junction bases: 12. This CDR3 is CASSELQGGGNAGELFF. CDR3 nucleotides: TGTGCCAGCAGTGAATTACAAGGGGGCGGAAACGCCGGGGAGCTGTTTTTT. Looking up the rest from reference TRBV2 and TRBJ2-2 gives the full variable domain: EPEVTQTPSHQVTQMGQEVILRCVPISNHLYFYWYRQILGQKVEFLVSFYNNEISEKSEIFDDQFSVERPDGSNFTLKIRSTKLEDSAMYFCASSELQGGGNAGELFFGEGSRLTVL.

This clone was seen only a few times. The chain joins TRBV5-6 to TRBJ2-7, with 12 bases that match TRBD1. Germline V gene data show CDR1 as SGHDT and CDR2 as YYEEEE. CDR3 length: 14 amino acids. Germline trimming cut 2 bases from V and 6 bases from J; bases unmatched to any gene: 3. The CDR3 spells CASSFGDRGPEQYF. In DNA form, the CDR3 reads TGTGCCAGCAGCTTTGGGGACAGGGGGCCCGAGCAGTACTTC.

The V call is TRBV30, the J call TRBJ2-5; possibly TRBD2 for D (6 bases). Trimming left V 0 bases short and J 0 bases short, with 8 bases between. From germline, CDR1 is GTSNPN and CDR2 SVGIG (reference sequence). CDR3 length: 14 amino acids. CDR3 residues: CAWSVEGYQETQYF. CDR3 bases: TGTGCCTGGAGTGTGGAGGGCTACCAAGAGACCCAGTACTTC. The full variable domain, its missing parts supplied by reference TRBV30 and TRBJ2-5, is SQTIHQWPATLVQPVGSPLSLECTVEGTSNPNLYWYRQAAGRGLQLLFYSVGIGQISSEVPQNLSASRPQDRQFILSSKKLLLSDSGFYLCAWSVEGYQETQYFGPGTRLLVL.

The chain links TRBV27 to TRBJ2-1; D remains unclear. Trimming stripped 7 bases from V and 5 bases from J, with 6 bases between. Germline lookup yields CDR1 MNHEY and CDR2 SMNVEV (reference sequence). The CDR3 contains 11 residues. CDR3 protein: CASNQNNEQFF. CDR3 nucleotides: TGTGCCAGCAATCAGAACAATGAGCAGTTCTTC.

The V gene is TRBV2, the J gene TRBJ2-3, with 8 bases identical to TRBD2. Trimming cost V 2 bases and J 5 bases; bases outside gene matches: 6. CDR1 SNHLY and CDR2 FYNNEI come from the germline V gene. The CDR3 loop spans 15 amino acids. The CDR3 sequence is CASSENRGGQDTQYF. CDR3 DNA: TGTGCCAGCAGTGAAAATCGGGGGGGCCAAGATACGCAGTATTTT.

The chain recombines TRBV5-6 with TRBJ2-7, with 10 bases identical to TRBD1. CDR3 length: 14 amino acids. Trimming cost V 4 bases and J 3 bases; bases outside gene matches: 4. Germline V gives CDR1 SGHDT, CDR2 YYEEEE. The CDR3 loop is CASSAGTGDYEQYF. The CDR3 bases are TGTGCCAGCAGCGCCGGGACAGGGGACTACGAGCAGTACTTC.

This chain joins TRBV2 and TRBJ1-6; 10 bases align to TRBD1. Germline lookup yields CDR1 SNHLY and CDR2 FYNNEI. The J segment lost 7 bases and the V segment lost 6 bases, leaving 6 bases of the junction unmatched. The CDR3 covers 15 residues. The CDR3, as DNA: TGTGCCAGCAGGGATGACAGGGGGCTGAATTCACCCCTCCACTTT. Translated: CASRDDRGLNSPLHF.

The chain has TRBV11-3 and TRBJ2-1; no clear D. The CDR3 loop spans 15 amino acids. The germline gives CDR1 SGHNT, CDR2 YENEEA. V was cut by 4 bases and J by 6 bases, with 16 bases left in between. CDR3 sequence reads: CASSSHPGLSNEQFF. The CDR3 bases are TGTGCCAGCAGCTCCCATCCGGGCCTCAGCAATGAGCAGTTCTTC. The full variable domain, completed using reference TRBV11-3 and TRBJ2-1, is EAGVVQSPRYKIIEKKQPVAFWCNPISGHNTLYWYLQNLGQGPELLIRYENEEAVDDSQLPKDRFSAERLKGVDSTLKIQPAELGDSAVYLCASSSHPGLSNEQFFGPGTRLTVL.

This CDR3 reads CASSLGLAFADTQYF. The CDR3, as DNA: TGTGCCAGCAGCTTAGGACTAGCTTTCGCAGATACGCAGTATTTT. The chain employs TRBV7-9 and TRBJ2-3, with 7 bases that match TRBD2. V shed 1 base, J shed 4 bases, and the junction held 5 bases outside the gene matches. The CDR3 is 15 amino acids. In germline, CDR1 is SEHNR, CDR2 FQNEAQ (reference sequence). Full variable domain (outside the CDR3, taken from reference TRBV7-9 and TRBJ2-3): DTGVSQNPRHKITKRGQNVTFRCDPISEHNRLYWYRQTLGQGPEFLTYFQNEAQLEKSRLLSDRFSAERPKGSFSTLEIQRTEQGDSAMYLCASSLGLAFADTQYFGPGTRLTVL.

This chain connects TRBV11-2 to TRBJ2-2; 11 bases fit TRBD1. With V trimmed by 3 bases and J by 7 bases, 4 bases remained unmatched. There are 15 residues in the CDR3. Germline V lookup: CDR1 SGHAT, CDR2 FQNNGV. CDR3 bases: TGTGCCAGCAGCTTTCGGACAGGGGGCAACGGGGAGCTGTTTTTT. It codes for CASSFRTGGNGELFF. The variable domain in full, with the rest retrieved from reference TRBV11-2 and TRBJ2-2, is EAGVAQSPRYKIIEKRQSVAFWCNPISGHATLYWYQQILGQGPKLLIQFQNNGVVDDSQLPKDRFSAERLKGVDSTLKIQPAKLEDSAVYLCASSFRTGGNGELFFGEGSRLTVL.

This clone showed up just once. The V gene is TRBV5-1, the J gene TRBJ1-1; D may be TRBD1 (6 bases). Trimming stripped 0 bases from V and 3 bases from J, with 18 bases between. The germline V gene has CDR1 SGHRS and CDR2 YFSETQ. This CDR3 has 17 amino acids. This CDR3 reads CASSLGQGISADTEAFF. The CDR3 DNA reads as TGCGCCAGCAGCTTGGGGCAGGGGATATCAGCGGACACTGAAGCTTTCTTT. The complete variable domain, with remaining parts taken from reference TRBV5-1 and TRBJ1-1, reads KAGVTQTPRYLIKTRGQQVTLSCSPISGHRSVSWYQQTPGQGLQFLFEYFSETQRNKGNFPGRFSGRQFSNSRSEMNVSTLELGDSALYLCASSLGQGISADTEAFFGQGTRLTVV.

This chain joins TRBV6-5 and TRBJ2-7, with TRBD1 matching over 10 bases. Looked up from germline, CDR1 is MNHEY and CDR2 is SVGAGI. V lost 0 bases to trimming and J lost 5 bases; unmatched junction nucleotides: 4. The CDR3 has 15 residues. CDR3 in amino acids: CASSYSGTGVHEQYF. The DNA for the CDR3 is TGTGCCAGCAGTTACTCCGGGACAGGGGTCCACGAGCAGTACTTC.

The chain recombines TRBV11-3 with TRBJ2-2, with 8 positions matching TRBD1. Germline V gives CDR1 SGHNT, CDR2 YENEEA. This CDR3 comprises 16 residues. Trimming at V came to 6 bases and at J to 1 base, leaving 7 bases not matched to a gene. The CDR3 DNA reads as TGTGCCAGCAGTTCTCTCGACAGGGGGAACACCGGGGAGCTGTTTTTT. Protein: CASSSLDRGNTGELFF.